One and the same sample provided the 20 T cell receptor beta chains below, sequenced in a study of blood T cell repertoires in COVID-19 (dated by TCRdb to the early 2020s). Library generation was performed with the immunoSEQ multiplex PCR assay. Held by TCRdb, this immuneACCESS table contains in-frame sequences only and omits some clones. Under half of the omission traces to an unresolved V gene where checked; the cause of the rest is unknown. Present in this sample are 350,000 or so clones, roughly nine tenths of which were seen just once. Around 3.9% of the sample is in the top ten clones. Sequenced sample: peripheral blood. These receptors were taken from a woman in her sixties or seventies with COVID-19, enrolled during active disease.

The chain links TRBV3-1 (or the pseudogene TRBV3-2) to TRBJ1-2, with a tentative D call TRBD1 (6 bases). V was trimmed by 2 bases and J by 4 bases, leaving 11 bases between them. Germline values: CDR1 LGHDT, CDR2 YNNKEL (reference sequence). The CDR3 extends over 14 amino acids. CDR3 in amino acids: CASSQHRDIYGYTF. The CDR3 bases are TGTGCCAGCAGCCAACACAGGGACATCTATGGCTACACCTTC.

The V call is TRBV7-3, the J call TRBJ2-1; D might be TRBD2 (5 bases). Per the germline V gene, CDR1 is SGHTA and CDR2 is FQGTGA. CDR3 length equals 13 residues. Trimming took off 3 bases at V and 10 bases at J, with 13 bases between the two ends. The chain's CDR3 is CASSFSGELEQFF. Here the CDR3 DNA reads TGTGCCAGCAGCTTCTCCGGGGAGTTGGAGCAGTTCTTC.

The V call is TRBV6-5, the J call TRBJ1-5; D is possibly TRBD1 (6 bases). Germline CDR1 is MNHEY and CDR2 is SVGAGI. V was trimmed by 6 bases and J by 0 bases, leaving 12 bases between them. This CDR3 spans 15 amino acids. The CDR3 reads CASSPGQYSNQPQHF. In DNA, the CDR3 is TGTGCCAGCAGCCCAGGACAGTATAGCAATCAGCCCCAGCATTTT.

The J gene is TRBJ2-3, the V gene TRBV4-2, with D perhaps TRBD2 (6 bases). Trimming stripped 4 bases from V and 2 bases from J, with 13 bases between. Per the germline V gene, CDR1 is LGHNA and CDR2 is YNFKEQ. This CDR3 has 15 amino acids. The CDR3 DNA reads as TGTGCCAGCAGCCCCCGCGTAGCGGACACAGATACGCAGTATTTT. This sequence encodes CASSPRVADTDTQYF.

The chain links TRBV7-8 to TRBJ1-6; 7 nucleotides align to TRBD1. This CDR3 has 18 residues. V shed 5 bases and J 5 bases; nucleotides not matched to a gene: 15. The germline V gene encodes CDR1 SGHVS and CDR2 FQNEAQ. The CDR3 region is CASSTRDSYLGDNSPLHF. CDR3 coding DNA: TGTGCCAGCAGCACCCGGGACAGTTATCTTGGGGATAATTCACCCCTCCACTTT.

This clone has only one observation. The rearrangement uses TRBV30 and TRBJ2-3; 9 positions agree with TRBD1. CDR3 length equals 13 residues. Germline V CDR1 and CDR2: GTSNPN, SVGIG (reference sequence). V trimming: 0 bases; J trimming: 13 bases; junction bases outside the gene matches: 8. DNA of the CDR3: TGTGCCTGGAGTGTCCTCGGACAGGGGAAAAAGTATTTT. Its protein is CAWSVLGQGKKYF.

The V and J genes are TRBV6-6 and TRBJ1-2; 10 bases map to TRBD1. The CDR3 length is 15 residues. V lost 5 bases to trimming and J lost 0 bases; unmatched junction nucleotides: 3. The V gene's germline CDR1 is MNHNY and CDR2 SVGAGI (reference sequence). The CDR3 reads CASSRTGGSNYGYTF. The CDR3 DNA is TGTGCCAGCAGTCGGACAGGGGGGTCTAACTATGGCTACACCTTC.

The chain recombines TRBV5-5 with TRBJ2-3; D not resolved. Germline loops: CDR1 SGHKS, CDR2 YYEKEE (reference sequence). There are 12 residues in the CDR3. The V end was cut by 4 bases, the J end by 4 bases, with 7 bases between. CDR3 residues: CASSPPPDTQYF. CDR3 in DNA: TGTGCCAGCAGCCCCCCTCCAGATACGCAGTATTTT.

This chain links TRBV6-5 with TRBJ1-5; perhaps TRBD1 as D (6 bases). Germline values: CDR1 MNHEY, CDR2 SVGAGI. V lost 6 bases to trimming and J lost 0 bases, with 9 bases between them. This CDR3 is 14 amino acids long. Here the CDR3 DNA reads TGTGCCAGCAGCAACAGGGTTAGCAATCAGCCCCAGCATTTT. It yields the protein CASSNRVSNQPQHF.

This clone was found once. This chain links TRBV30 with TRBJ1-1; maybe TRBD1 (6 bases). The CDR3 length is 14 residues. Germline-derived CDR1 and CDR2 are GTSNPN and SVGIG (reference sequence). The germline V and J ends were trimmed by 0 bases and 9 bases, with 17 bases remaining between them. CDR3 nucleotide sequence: TGTGCCTGGAGTGTATCAGGGGCAACTCTAAAAGCTTTCTTT. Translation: CAWSVSGATLKAFF. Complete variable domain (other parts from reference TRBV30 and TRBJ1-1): SQTIHQWPATLVQPVGSPLSLECTVEGTSNPNLYWYRQAAGRGLQLLFYSVGIGQISSEVPQNLSASRPQDRQFILSSKKLLLSDSGFYLCAWSVSGATLKAFFGQGTRLTVV.

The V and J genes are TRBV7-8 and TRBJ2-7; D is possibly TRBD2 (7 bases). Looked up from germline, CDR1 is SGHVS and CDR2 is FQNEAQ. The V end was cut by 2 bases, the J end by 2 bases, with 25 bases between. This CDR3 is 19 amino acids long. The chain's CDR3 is CASSLSTMAGAPGTYEQYF. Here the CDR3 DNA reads TGTGCCAGCAGCTTAAGCACTATGGCGGGGGCCCCGGGTACCTACGAGCAGTACTTC.

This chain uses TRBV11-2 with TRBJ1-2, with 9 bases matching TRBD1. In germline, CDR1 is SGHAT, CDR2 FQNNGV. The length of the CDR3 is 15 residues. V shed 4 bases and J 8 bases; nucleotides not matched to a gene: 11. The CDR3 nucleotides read TGTGCCAGCAGCTCCCGGGCGGGACAGGGAGAAGGCTACACCTTC. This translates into CASSSRAGQGEGYTF.

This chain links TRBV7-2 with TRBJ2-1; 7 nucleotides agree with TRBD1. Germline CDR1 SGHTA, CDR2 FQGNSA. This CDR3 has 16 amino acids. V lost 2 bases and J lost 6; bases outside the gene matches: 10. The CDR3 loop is CASSLFKGALGNEQFF. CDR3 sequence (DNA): TGTGCCAGCAGCTTATTCAAGGGGGCGCTTGGCAATGAGCAGTTCTTC.

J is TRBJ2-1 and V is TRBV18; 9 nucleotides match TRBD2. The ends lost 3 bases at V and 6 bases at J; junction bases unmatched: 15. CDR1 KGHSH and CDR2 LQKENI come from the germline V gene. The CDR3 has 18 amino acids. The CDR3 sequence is CASSPFRARGGLVNEQFF. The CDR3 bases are TGTGCCAGCTCACCCTTCCGGGCGCGGGGGGGCCTGGTCAATGAGCAGTTCTTC.

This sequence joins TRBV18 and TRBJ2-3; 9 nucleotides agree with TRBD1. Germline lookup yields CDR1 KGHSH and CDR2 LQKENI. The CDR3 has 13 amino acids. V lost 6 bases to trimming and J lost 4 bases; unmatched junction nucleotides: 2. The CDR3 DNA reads TGTGCCAGCTCCAGGACAGGGGCAGATACGCAGTATTTT. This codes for CASSRTGADTQYF.

DNA of the CDR3: TGTGCCAGCTCACCCCGGACAGGGACCTTAGGGGAGCTGTTTTTT. Protein sequence: CASSPRTGTLGELFF. This rearrangement joins TRBV18 to TRBJ2-2, with 8 positions matching TRBD1. V shed 3 bases, J shed 8 bases, and the junction held 8 bases outside the gene matches. Germline-derived CDR1 and CDR2 are KGHSH and LQKENI. The CDR3 has 15 amino acids.

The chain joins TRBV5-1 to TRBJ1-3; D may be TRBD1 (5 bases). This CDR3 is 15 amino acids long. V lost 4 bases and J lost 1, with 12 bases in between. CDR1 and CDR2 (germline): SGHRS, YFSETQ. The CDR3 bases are TGCGCCAGCAGCCCAGACAGTGGATCTGGAAACACCATATATTTT. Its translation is CASSPDSGSGNTIYF.

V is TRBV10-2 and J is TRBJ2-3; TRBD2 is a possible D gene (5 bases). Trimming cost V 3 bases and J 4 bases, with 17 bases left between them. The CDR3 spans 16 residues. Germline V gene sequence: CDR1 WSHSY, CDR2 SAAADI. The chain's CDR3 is CASSDWLLAVSDTQYF. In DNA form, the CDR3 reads TGCGCCAGCAGTGATTGGCTTCTAGCAGTCTCAGATACGCAGTATTTT.

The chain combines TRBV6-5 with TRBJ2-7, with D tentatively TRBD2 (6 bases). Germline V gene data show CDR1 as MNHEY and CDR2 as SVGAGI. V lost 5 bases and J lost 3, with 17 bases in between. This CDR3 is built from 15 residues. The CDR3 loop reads CASSPGRGTIYEQYF. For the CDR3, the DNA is TGTGCCAGCAGTCCTGGTCGGGGGACGATCTACGAGCAGTACTTC.

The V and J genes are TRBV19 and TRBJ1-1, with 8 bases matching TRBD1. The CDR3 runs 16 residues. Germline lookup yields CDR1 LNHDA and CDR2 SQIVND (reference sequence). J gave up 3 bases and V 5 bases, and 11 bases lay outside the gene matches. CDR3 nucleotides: TGTGCCAGTAGTTCAGGACAGGGAAGAAGGGACACTGAAGCTTTCTTT. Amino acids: CASSSGQGRRDTEAFF.